This T cell receptor (beta chain) was captured in a study of T cells in Graves' hyperthyroidism and ophthalmopathy. This CDR3 has 15 residues. V lost 6 bases to trimming and J lost 2 bases; unmatched junction nucleotides: 8. Per the germline V gene, CDR1 is SGHDN and CDR2 is FVKESK. About this clonotype: Antigen unknown.

Regions amplified from RNA transcripts were the TCR beta CDR3 regions. An initial round of RT-PCR targeting the TCR CDR3 relied on the HTBI primer set. TCRdb recomputed calls from the multiplex PCR reads with MiXCR, one row per CDR3 protein. The table shows some 350,000 distinct CDR3 sequences, with approximately 25% occurring only once. General observations from the study: Within blood appeared most thyroid clonotypes that had expanded above 0.001.

The chain links TRBV14 to TRBJ2-3, with 7 bases lining up with TRBD1. The clonotype comes from a man aged 50-59 years with Graves' hyperthyroidism. Source material: blood. The CDR3 DNA sequence: TGTGCCAGCAGTCAGTGGACAGGATACACAGATACGCAGTATTTT. Its translation: CASSQWTGYTDTQYF.